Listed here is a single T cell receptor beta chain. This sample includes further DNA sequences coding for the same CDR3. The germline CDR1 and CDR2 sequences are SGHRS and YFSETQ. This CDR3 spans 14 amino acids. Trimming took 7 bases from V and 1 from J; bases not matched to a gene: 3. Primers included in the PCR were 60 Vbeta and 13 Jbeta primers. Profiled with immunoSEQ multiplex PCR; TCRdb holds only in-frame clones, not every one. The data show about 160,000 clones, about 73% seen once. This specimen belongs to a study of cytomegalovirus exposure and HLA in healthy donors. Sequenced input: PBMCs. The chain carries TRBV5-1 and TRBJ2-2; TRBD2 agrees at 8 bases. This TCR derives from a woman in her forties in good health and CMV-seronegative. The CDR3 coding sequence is TGCGCCAGCGGGCTAGCGGGGAACACCGGGGAGCTGTTTTTT. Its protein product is CASGLAGNTGELFF.